This TCR beta chain was identified in a study of beta chain features in type 1 diabetes. The overall study: Healthy donors and patients showed comparable age, gender and cell yields. Overall study findings and caveats: Moderate but significant shortening of TCRB CDR3s was recorded in all four CD4+ subsets from Type 1 diabetes patients. A cDNA-based sequencing approach could over-represent cells with high TCR expression. A definitive answer on HLA type influencing TCRB rearrangement was not reached here.

The study reverse transcribed the entire isolated RNA, so it sequenced expressed TCRB transcripts. Some clones are missing from TCRdb's copy, which holds only in-frame ones; the method was immunoSEQ multiplex PCR. The data show fewer than 350,000 clones, with around a fifth seen just once and 0.035% to 0.055% held by the top ten. Germline V CDR1 and CDR2: GTSNPN, SVGIG (reference sequence). Trimming took off 5 bases at V and 10 bases at J, with 15 bases between the two ends. This CDR3 is 13 amino acids long. As for this clone: Its antigen is unidentified.

The specimen was naive CD4+ T cells from blood. This TCR came from a woman aged 18-30 years in good health. V usage is TRBV30 and J usage is TRBJ1-6; a weak D match, TRBD1 (6 bases). The DNA of the CDR3 is TGTGCCTGGGAACGGACAGTAAGCTCACCCCTCCACTTT. Amino acid sequence: CAWERTVSSPLHF.